The T cell receptor (beta chain) described here comes from a study of CD8 T cells in seronegative destructive rheumatoid arthritis (dated by TCRdb to the early 2020s). Study-wide context: At the time of sampling, biological drugs were being given to seven out of the eight CND-RA patients. Peripheral CD8+ TCRbeta repertoires of CCP-negative destructive rheumatoid arthritis (CND-RA) patients were compared with newly diagnosed seropositive RA, seronegative RA and healthy controls. Comparison cohorts of seropositive RA, seronegative RA and healthy controls came from an earlier published TCRbeta dataset rather than new sequencing.

For this clone: Its cognate antigen has yet to be identified. No base quality information exists; no much larger clone differs at one position.

Genomic DNA from CD8+ cells was used for TCRbeta sequencing, which was performed according to the manufacturer's instructions. TCRbeta sequencing used the immunoSEQ assay and was run at a genomics technology centre in Finland. In the authors' own workflow: Clonotype tables generated by the immunoSEQ preprocessing pipeline were converted into VDJtools format, and non-productive clonotypes were filtered out. Samples below 10,000 reads were excluded and the rest subsampled to 10,000 reads; most of the eight CND-RA samples passed. The VDJtools CalcDiversityStats function was applied to data subsampled to 10,000 reads to calculate Shannon-Wiener, Simpson and clonality indices. Non-singleton TCRbeta clonotypes were hard-matched, with no mismatches allowed, against VDJdb to infer antigen specificity. CDR3 sequences differing by one amino acid (Hamming distance 1) were grouped into clusters with potentially shared antigen targets. After each group was resampled to six samples, one-sided Fisher's exact tests checked public clonotypes for group enrichment, with the whole procedure repeated ten times. TCRdb stores this immuneACCESS table with in-frame sequences only. Part of the clones is absent; in the studies checked, under half of the shortfall reflects unresolved V genes, and no reason is known for the rest. D and trimming come from the DNA, and the V and J calls and clone size come from that table. The sample has fewer than 15,000 clones on record, around 86% of them singletons. The ten largest clones take up around a quarter of the sample.

The CDR3 covers 16 residues, taking in both the cysteine and the phenylalanine. Here the CDR3 DNA is all that survives: 48 bases in frame from base 1. The germline V gene encodes CDR1 SGHVS and CDR2 FQNEAQ. After removal of 1 base from V and 5 bases from J, the junction retains 8 bases not matched to a gene. The investigation overall reported the following: After adjusting for age, CND-RA patients appeared to have less diverse, more clonal CD8+ TCRbeta repertoires than other RA subtypes. The small size of the CND-RA cohort was noted as a limitation of the study. Across the 110,000 or so clonotypes tested, no public clonotype enrichment survived Benjamini-Hochberg correction. Without diagnostic samples, TCR repertoire differences may partly reflect poor disease control over the years rather than being present at onset. The authors read the apparently distinct set of enriched public clonotypes carried by CND-RA patients as support for a separate disease subset. Compared with controls and other RA subtypes, CND-RA repertoires contained more CMV-reactive and fewer influenza A-reactive CD8+ TCRbeta sequences.

CND-RA patients tested negative on the clinical CCP2 antibody test, and even with active therapy their joint destruction kept progressing. Every CND-RA patient showed typical joint destruction in the wrists and ankles and had failed conventional anti-rheumatic therapy. CND-RA patients were sampled after long disease histories, spanning decades in several cases, rather than at diagnosis. Approximately 50 millilitres of EDTA-anticoagulated peripheral blood were collected from each patient. Density gradient separation with Ficoll-Paque PLUS was used to isolate peripheral blood mononuclear cells. CD8+ cells were isolated from fresh or cryopreserved PBMCs by AutoMACS magnetic bead positive selection, with purity checked by flow cytometry. Genomic DNA was extracted with Nucleospin Tissue or Tissue XS kits and quantified on a Qubit 2.0 fluorometer.

In this chain, TRBV7-8 is recombined with TRBJ1-5; the central 7 bases match TRBD1. Sequencing was performed on CD8+ T cells from blood. This receptor was identified in a woman aged 30-55 years with seronegative destructive rheumatoid arthritis. The nucleotides read TGTGCCAGCAGCTTAGTGGGGACAGTCAGTTATCAGCCCCAGCATTTT. The resulting protein is CASSLVGTVSYQPQHF.